A single sample is the source of the 5 T cell receptor beta chains below, sequenced in a study of response to subunit inactivated influenza vaccine. TCRdb fed the RT-PCR reads into MiXCR, producing one record per CDR3 protein. In the table there are 450,000 to 600,000 distinct CDR3 sequences, approximately 7.8% of which are singletons. Here the sequenced sample was PBMCs from blood, taken less than 30 months after vaccination. These TCRs come from a man aged 50 to 69 who received an inactivated influenza vaccine.

This clonotype was counted at least ten times. The chain employs TRBV7-2 and TRBJ1-5, with D uncertain. Per the germline V gene, CDR1 is SGHTA and CDR2 is FQGNSA. Trimming left V 6 bases short and J 1 base short, with 7 bases between. This CDR3 spans 13 amino acids. CDR3 loop: CASSSSSNQPQHF. The CDR3 DNA sequence: TGTGCCAGCAGTTCTTCAAGCAATCAGCCCCAGCATTTT.

The rearrangement uses TRBV18 and TRBJ2-2; unclear D gene. Germline V gives CDR1 KGHSH, CDR2 LQKENI. CDR3 length: 15 amino acids. V lost 2 bases to trimming and J lost 0 bases, with 7 bases between them. CDR3 sequence: CASSPTPSNTGELFF. DNA of the CDR3: TGTGCCAGCTCACCAACACCTTCGAACACCGGGGAGCTGTTTTTT.

The chain has TRBV7-9 and TRBJ2-7, with D perhaps assigned TRBD1 or TRBD2 (5 bases each). Germline assignment: CDR1 SEHNR and CDR2 FQNEAQ (reference sequence). V was trimmed by 4 bases and J by 0 bases, leaving 19 bases between them. CDR3 length equals 17 residues. The CDR3 spells CASSSSFGAGSSYEQYF. CDR3 in DNA: TGTGCCAGCAGCTCAAGCTTTGGGGCGGGTAGCTCCTACGAGCAGTACTTC.

This chain links TRBV5-1 with TRBJ2-2; tentatively, D is TRBD1 or TRBD2 (5 bases each). Trimming took off 5 bases at V and 4 bases at J, with 15 bases between the two ends. CDR3 size: 15 residues. Germline V lookup: CDR1 SGHRS, CDR2 YFSETQ. The CDR3 DNA reads as TGCGCCAGCAGTCCTTCGGGGACCCTCACCGGGGAGCTGTTTTTT. It encodes CASSPSGTLTGELFF. The complete variable domain, with remaining parts taken from reference TRBV5-1 and TRBJ2-2, reads KAGVTQTPRYLIKTRGQQVTLSCSPISGHRSVSWYQQTPGQGLQFLFEYFSETQRNKGNFPGRFSGRQFSNSRSEMNVSTLELGDSALYLCASSPSGTLTGELFFGEGSRLTVL.

The chain uses TRBV5-1 and TRBJ2-7, with D tentatively TRBD1 (5 bases). The CDR3 consists of 13 residues. With 5 bases removed from V and 2 bases from J, the gap between germline ends came to 11 bases. Germline V gene lookup returns CDR1 SGHRS and CDR2 YFSETQ. The CDR3 loop reads CASREDSAYEQYF. CDR3 DNA sequence: TGCGCCAGCAGGGAAGACAGCGCCTACGAGCAGTACTTC.